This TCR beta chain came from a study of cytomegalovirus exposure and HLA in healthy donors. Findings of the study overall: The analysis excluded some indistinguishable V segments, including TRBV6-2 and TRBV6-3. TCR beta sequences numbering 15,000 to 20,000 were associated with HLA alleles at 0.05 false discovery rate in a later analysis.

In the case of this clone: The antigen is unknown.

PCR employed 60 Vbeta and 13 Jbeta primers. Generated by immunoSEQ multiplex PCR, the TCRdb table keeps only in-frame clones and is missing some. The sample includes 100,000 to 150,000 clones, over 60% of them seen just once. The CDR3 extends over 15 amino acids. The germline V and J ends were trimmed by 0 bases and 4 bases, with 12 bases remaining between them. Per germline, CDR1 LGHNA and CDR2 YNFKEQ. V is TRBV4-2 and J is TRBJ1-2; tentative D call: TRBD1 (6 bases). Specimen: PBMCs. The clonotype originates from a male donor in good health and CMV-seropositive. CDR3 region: CASSQDFSGVYGYTF. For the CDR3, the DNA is TGTGCCAGCAGCCAAGATTTTTCAGGGGTCTATGGCTACACCTTC.